This T cell receptor (beta chain) was sequenced in a study of T cell repertoires in cytomegalovirus infection. Study-level background: Matching HLA type, along with CMV infection, was indicated by public TCR beta signatures. Points from the study as a whole: Across the ex vivo response, the dominant clonotypes were HLA-C-restricted CMV-specific TCR beta clonotypes. Accumulated public TCR beta family frequency recognized individuals carrying CMV together with the relevant HLA.

This clonotype was observed a few times. Its antigen is undetermined. Each CDR3 protein gets one entry after TCRdb re-called the reads with MiXCR. The data hold hundreds of thousands of distinct CDR3 sequences, with 24% observed a single time. The sequence derives from a human donor in good health (CMV status not recorded). Some clones in this sample may be carry-over from other donors' samples. Specimen: CD8+ T cells from PBMCs.

Here the CDR3 DNA reads TGTGCCAGCAGCTTAACCCCACCCGAGGCGGGGGAGCTGTTTTTT. Residues: CASSLTPPEAGELFF. The chain recombines TRBV7-9 with TRBJ2-2; D is ambiguous. Germline lookup yields CDR1 SEHNR and CDR2 FQNEAQ (reference sequence). This CDR3 region has 15 residues. V lost 2 bases to trimming and J lost 8 bases, with 15 bases between them.